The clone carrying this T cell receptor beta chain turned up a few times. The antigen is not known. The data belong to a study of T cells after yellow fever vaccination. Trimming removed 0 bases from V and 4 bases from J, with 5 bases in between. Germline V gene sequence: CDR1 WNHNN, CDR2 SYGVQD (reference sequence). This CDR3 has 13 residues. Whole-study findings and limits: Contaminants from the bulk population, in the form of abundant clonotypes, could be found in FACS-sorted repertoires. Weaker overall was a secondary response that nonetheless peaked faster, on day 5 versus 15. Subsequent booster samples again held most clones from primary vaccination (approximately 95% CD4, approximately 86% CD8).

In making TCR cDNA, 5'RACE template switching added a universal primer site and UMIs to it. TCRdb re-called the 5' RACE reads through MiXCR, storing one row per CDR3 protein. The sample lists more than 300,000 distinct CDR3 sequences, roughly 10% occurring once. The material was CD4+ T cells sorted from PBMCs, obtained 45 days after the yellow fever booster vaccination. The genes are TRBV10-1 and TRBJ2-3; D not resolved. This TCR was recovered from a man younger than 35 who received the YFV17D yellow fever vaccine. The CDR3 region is CASSESNSDTQYF. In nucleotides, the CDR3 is TGCGCCAGCAGTGAGTCAAACTCAGATACGCAGTATTTT.